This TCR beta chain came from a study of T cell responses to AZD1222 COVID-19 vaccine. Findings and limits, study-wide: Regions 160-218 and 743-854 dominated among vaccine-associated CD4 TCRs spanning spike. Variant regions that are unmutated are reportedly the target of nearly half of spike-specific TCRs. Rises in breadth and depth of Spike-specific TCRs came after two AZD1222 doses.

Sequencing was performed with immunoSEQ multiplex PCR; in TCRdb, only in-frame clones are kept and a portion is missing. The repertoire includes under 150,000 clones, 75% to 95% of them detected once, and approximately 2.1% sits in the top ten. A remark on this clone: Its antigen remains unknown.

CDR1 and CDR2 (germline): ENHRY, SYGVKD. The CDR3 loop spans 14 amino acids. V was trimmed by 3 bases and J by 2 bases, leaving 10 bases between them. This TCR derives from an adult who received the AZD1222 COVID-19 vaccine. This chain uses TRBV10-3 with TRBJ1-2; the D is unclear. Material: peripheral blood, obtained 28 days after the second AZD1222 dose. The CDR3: CAISDGLQNYGYTF. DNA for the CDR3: TGTGCCATCAGTGACGGGTTGCAGAACTATGGCTACACCTTC.